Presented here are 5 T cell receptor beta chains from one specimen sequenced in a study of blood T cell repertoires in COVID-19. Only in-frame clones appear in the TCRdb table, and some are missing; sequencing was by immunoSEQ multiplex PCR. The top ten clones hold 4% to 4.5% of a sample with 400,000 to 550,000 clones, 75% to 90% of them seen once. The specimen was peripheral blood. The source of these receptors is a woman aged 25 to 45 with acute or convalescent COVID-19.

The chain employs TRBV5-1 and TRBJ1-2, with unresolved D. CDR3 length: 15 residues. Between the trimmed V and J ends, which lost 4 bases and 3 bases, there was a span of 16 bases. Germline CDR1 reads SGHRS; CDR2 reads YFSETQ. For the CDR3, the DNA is TGCGCCAGCAGCCTACTCGGAGGCTCGGACTATGGCTACACCTTC. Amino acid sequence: CASSLLGGSDYGYTF.

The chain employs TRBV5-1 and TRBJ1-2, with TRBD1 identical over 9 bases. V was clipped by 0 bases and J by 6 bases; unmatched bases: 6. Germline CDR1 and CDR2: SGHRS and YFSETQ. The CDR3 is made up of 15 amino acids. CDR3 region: CASSLGAGQGHGYTF. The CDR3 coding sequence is TGCGCCAGCAGCTTGGGGGCGGGACAGGGACATGGCTACACCTTC.

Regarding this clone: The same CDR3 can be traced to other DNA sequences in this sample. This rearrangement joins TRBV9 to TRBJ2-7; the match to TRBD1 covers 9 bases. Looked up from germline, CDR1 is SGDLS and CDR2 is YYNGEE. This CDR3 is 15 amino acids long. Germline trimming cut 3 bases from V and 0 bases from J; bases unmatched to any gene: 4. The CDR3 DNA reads TGTGCCAGCAGCGCAGGGACAGGGAGCTCCTACGAGCAGTACTTC. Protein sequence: CASSAGTGSSYEQYF.

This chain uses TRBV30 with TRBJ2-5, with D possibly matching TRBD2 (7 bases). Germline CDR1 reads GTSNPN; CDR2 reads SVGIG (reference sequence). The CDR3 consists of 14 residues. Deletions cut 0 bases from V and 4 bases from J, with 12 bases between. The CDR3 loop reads CAWSVPGGRETQYF. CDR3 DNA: TGTGCCTGGAGTGTACCCGGGGGGCGAGAGACCCAGTACTTC.

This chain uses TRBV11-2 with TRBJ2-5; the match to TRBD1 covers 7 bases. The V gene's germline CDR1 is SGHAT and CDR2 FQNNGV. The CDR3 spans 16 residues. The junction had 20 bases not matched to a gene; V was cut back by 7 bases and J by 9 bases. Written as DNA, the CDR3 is TGTGCCAGCACCGCCCAAAGGACAGGCCGCTCTCGGGCCCAGTACTTC. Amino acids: CASTAQRTGRSRAQYF. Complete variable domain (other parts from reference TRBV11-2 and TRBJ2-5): EAGVAQSPRYKIIEKRQSVAFWCNPISGHATLYWYQQILGQGPKLLIQFQNNGVVDDSQLPKDRFSAERLKGVDSTLKIQPAKLEDSAVYLCASTAQRTGRSRAQYFGPGTRLLVL.